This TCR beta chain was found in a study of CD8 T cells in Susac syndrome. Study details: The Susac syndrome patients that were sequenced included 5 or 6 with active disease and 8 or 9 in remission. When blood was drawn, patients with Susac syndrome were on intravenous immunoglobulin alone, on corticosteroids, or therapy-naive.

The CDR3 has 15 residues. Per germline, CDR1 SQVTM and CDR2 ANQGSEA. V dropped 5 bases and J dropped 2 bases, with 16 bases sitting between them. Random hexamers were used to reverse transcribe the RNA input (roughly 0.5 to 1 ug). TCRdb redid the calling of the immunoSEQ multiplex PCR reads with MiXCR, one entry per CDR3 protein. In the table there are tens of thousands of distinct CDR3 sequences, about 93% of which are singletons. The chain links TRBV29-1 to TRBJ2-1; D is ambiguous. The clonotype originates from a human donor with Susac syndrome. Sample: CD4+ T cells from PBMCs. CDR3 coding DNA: TGCAGCGTTAGCCAGGACCACGCCGCCTACAATGAGCAGTTCTTC. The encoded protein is CSVSQDHAAYNEQFF.